Sequencing of this T cell receptor beta chain was carried out in a study of blood T cell repertoires in COVID-19. The wider study: T cells, B-cell-depleted T cells, or PBMCs provided the cDNA or gDNA that served as material.

The CDR3 totals 16 residues. In the study's own analysis: From reference gene primer amplification, estimates of nucleated cell counts were derived. Clones were read by immunoSEQ multiplex PCR, and TCRdb kept only the in-frame ones, dropping some. Clone size and the V and J calls come from that table; the DNA yielded D and trimming. The table has approximately 250,000 clones, roughly 84% seen once. The sample was peripheral blood. This TCR was recovered from a man aged 35-49 years who had recovered from COVID-19. The chain joins TRBV21-1 to TRBJ1-5; the table calls TRBD1, which could not be checked here. TRBV21-1 is designated a pseudogene. The CDR3 bases are TGTGCCAGCAGCTACATTCCCCAGGGGGCGGATCAGCCCCAGCATTTT. Translating gives CASSYIPQGADQPQHF.